Listed below are T cell receptor beta chains from one sample, sequenced in a study of T cell responses to AZD1222 COVID-19 vaccine. Method: immunoSEQ multiplex PCR; TCRdb's copy keeps in-frame clones and lacks some. The profile covers 150,000 to 250,000 clones, with roughly 92% appearing a single time and roughly 1% taken by the ten largest. The sequencing here drew on peripheral blood, taken 28 days after the second AZD1222 dose. These receptors were taken from an adult who received the AZD1222 COVID-19 vaccine. Each CDR3 is given with its conserved first and last residue. D genes are given only for firm matches. Only some rows state a clone size, as once, few, many or a class for expanded clones.

length: 13; V: TRBV19; J: TRBJ1-1; size: NA; D: NA; DNA: TGTGCCAGTAGTATAGAACAGGTGACTGAAGCTTTCTTT; CDR3: CASSIEQVTEAFF
length: 17; V: TRBV3-1/TRBV3-2; J: TRBJ1-4; size: NA; D: NA; DNA: TGTGCCAGCAGCCAAGAAGGGACAACTAGAACTAATGAAAAACTGTTTTTT; CDR3: CASSQEGTTRTNEKLFF
length: 15; V: TRBV19; J: TRBJ2-5; size: NA; D: NA; DNA: TGTGCCAGTAGTATAGAAGGGTTTGTTCGGGAGACCCAGTACTTC; CDR3: CASSIEGFVRETQYF
length: 14; V: TRBV5-4; J: TRBJ1-1; size: NA; D: TRBD1; DNA: TGTGCCAGCAGCGTTCAGGGGGGGGGCACTGAAGCTTTCTTT; CDR3: CASSVQGGGTEAFF
length: 14; V: TRBV9; J: TRBJ1-2; size: NA; D: NA; DNA: TGTGCCAGCAGCCCCCCGGGGGGGGCGGGCGGCTACACCTTC; CDR3: CASSPPGGAGGYTF
length: 14; V: TRBV5-6; J: TRBJ1-2; size: NA; D: NA; DNA: TGTGCCAGCAGCTTGGCCGGACAGAACTATGGCTACACCTTC; CDR3: CASSLAGQNYGYTF
length: 14; V: TRBV7-2; J: TRBJ1-6; size: once; D: TRBD1; DNA: TGTGCCAGCAGCACGGGACAGGGCTCTTCACCCCTCCACTTT; CDR3: CASSTGQGSSPLHF
length: 13; V: TRBV29-1; J: TRBJ2-3; size: NA; D: TRBD1; DNA: TGCAGCGTCCGACAGGGGGCCACAGATACGCAGTATTTT; CDR3: CSVRQGATDTQYF
length: 17; V: TRBV24-1; J: TRBJ1-3; size: NA; D: TRBD1; DNA: TGTGCCACCAGTGACTCAGGGGGCGCGAACTCTGGAAACACCATATATTTT; CDR3: CATSDSGGANSGNTIYF
length: 11; V: TRBV6-2/TRBV6-3; J: TRBJ1-5; size: NA; D: NA; DNA: TGTGCCAGCAGTGGGGGTCAGCCCCAGCATTTT; CDR3: CASSGGQPQHF
length: 14; V: TRBV5-6; J: TRBJ1-1; size: once; D: NA; DNA: TGTGCCAGCAGTCGGGGGTGGCGGAACACTGAAGCTTTCTTT; CDR3: CASSRGWRNTEAFF